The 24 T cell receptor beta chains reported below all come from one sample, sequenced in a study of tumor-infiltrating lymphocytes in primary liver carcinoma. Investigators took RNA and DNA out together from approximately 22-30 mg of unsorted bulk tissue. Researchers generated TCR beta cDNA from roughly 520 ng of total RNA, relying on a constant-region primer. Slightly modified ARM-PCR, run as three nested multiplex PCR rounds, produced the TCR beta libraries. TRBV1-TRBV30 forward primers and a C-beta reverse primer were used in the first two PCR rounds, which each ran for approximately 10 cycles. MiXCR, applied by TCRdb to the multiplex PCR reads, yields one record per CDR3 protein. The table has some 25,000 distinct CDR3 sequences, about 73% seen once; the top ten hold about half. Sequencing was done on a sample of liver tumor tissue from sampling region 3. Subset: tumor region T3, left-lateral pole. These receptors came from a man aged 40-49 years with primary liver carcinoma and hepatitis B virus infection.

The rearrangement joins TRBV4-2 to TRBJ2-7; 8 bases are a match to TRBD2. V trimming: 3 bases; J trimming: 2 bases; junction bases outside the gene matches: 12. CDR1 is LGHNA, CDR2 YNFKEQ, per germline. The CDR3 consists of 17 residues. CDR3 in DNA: TGTGCCAGCAGCCAGGTAAGCCGTTTAGCGGGAACCTACGAGCAGTACTTC. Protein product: CASSQVSRLAGTYEQYF.

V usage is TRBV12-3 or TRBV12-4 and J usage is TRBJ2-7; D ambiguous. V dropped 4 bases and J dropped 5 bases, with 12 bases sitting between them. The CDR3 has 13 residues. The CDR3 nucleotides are TGTGCCAGCAGTTCTCGACCCACCAACGAGCAGTACTTC. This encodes CASSSRPTNEQYF.

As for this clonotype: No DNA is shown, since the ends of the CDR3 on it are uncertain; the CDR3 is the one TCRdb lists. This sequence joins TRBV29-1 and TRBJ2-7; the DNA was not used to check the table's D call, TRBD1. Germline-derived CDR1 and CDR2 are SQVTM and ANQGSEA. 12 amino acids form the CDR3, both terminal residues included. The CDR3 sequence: CSVGGGNFSEYF.

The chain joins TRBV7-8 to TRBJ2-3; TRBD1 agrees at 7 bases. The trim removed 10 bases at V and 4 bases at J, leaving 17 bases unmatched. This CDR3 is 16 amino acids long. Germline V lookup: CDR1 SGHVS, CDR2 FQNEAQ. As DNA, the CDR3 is TGTGCCAACAGTTTAGCAAACAGGGGCCCGGCAGATACGCAGTATTTT. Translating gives CANSLANRGPADTQYF.

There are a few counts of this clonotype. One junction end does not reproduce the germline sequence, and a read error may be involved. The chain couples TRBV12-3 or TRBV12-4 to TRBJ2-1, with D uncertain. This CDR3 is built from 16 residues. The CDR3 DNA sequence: TGTGTCAGCAGTCCTTTGTTCGAACGGTCCTACAATGAGCAGTTCTTC. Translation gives CVSSPLFERSYNEQFF.

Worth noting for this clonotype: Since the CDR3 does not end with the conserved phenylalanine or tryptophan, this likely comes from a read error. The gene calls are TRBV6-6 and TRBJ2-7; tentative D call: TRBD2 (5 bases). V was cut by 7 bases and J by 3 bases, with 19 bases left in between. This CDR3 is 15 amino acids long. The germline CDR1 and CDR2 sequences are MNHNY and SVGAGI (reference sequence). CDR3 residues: CASNHDIYGNYEQYL. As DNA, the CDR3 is TGTGCCAGCAATCACGACATCTACGGGAACTACGAGCAGTACTTA.

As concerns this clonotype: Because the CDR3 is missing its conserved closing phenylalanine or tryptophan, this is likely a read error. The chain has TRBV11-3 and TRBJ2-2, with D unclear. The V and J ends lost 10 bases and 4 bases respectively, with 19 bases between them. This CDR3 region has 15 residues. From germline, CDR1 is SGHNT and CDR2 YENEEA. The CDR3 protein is CAMWRLKPITGELFY. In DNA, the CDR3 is TGTGCCATGTGGCGCCTTAAGCCCATCACCGGGGAGCTGTTTTAT.

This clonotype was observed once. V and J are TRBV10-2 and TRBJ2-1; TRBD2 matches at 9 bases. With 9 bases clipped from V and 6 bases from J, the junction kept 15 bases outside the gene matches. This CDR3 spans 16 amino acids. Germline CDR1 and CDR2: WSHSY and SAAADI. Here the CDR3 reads CASSLEREDMFNEQFF. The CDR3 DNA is TGCGCCAGTAGCCTTGAGCGGGAGGATATGTTCAATGAGCAGTTCTTC.

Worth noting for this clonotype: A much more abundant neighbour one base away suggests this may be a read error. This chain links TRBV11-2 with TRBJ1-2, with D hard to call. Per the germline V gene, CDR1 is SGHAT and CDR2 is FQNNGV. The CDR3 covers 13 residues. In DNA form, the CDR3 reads TGTGCCAGCAGCCCGACCCATAACTATGGCTGCACCTTC. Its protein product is CASSPTHNYGCTF.

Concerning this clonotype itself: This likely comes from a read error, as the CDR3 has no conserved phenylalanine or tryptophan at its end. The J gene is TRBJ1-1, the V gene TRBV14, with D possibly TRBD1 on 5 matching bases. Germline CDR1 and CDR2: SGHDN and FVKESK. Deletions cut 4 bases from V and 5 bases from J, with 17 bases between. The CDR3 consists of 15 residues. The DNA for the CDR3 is TGTGCCAGCAGCCGTCGACTGGGGACTGGGACTGAAGCTTTCCTT. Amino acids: CASSRRLGTGTEAFL.

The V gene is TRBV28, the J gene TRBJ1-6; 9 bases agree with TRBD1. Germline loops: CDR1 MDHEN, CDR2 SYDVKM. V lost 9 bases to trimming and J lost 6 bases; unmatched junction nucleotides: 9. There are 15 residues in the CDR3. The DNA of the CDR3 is TGTGCCAGTGGGACAGGGCCGGCCTTTAATTCACCCCTCCACTTT. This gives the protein CASGTGPAFNSPLHF.

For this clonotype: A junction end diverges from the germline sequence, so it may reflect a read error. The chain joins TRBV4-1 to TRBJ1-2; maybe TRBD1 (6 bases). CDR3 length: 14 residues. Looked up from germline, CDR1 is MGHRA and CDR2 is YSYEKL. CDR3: CVNSQGDRNYGYTF. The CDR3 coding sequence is TGCGTCAACAGCCAAGGAGACAGGAACTATGGGTACACCTTC.

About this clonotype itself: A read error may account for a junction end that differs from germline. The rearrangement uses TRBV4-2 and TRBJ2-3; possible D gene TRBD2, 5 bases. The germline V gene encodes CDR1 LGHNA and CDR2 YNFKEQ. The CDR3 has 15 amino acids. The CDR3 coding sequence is TGTTCCAGCAGCCAAGAGAAGGGAGTGACGGATATGCAGTATTTT. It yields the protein CSSSQEKGVTDMQYF.

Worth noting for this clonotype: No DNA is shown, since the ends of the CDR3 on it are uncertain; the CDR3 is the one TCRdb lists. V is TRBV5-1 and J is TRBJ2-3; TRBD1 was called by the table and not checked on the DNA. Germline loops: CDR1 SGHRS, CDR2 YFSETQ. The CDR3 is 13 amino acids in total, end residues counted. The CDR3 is CVGRGAGPDTLYF.

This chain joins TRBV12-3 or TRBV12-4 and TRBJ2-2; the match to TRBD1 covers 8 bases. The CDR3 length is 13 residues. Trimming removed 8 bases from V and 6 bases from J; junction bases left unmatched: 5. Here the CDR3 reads CASHHRGAGELFF. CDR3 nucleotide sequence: TGTGCCAGCCACCACAGGGGGGCCGGGGAGCTGTTTTTT.

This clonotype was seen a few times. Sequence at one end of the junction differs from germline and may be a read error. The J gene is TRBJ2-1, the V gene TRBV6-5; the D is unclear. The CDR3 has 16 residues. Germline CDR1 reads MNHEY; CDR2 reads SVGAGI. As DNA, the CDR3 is TGTGCCTGCAGTTACTCTACGAGCTCCCCCTACAATGAGCAGTTCTTC. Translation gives CACSYSTSSPYNEQFF.

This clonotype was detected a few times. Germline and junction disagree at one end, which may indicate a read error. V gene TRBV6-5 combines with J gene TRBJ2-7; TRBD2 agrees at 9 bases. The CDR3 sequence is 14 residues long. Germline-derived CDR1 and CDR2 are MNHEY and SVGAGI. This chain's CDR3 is CTSSYSSGNSEQYF. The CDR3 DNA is TGCACCAGCAGTTACTCTAGCGGGAATAGCGAGCAGTACTTC.

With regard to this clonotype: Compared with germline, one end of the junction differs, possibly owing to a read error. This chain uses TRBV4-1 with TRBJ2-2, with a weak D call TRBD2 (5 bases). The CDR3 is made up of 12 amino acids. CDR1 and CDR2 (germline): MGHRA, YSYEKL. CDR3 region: CASSREAGELLF. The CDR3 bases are TGCGCCAGCAGCCGAGAAGCCGGGGAGCTGTTATTT.

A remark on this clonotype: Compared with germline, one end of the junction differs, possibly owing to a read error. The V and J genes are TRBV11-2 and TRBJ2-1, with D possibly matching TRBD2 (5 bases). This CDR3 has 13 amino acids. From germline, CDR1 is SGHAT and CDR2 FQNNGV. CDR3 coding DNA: TGTACCAGTAGCTTAGTGGGAGCGAATGAGCAATTCTTC. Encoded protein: CTSSLVGANEQFF.

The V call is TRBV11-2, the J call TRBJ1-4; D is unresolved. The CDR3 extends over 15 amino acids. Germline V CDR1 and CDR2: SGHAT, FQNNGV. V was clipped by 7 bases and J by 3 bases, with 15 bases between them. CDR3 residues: CASTLDGLANEKLFF. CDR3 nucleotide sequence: TGTGCCAGCACCCTAGACGGGTTAGCTAATGAAAAACTGTTTTTT. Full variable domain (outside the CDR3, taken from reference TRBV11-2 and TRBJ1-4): EAGVAQSPRYKIIEKRQSVAFWCNPISGHATLYWYQQILGQGPKLLIQFQNNGVVDDSQLPKDRFSAERLKGVDSTLKIQPAKLEDSAVYLCASTLDGLANEKLFFGSGTQLSVL.

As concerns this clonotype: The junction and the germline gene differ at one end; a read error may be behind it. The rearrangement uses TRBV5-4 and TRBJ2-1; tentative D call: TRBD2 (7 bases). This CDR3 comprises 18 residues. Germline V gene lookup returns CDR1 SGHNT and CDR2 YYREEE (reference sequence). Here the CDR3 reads CASSLGGAALCSYNEQFF. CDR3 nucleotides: TGTGCAAGCAGCTTAGGGGGGGCGGCCCTGTGCTCCTACAATGAGCAGTTCTTC.

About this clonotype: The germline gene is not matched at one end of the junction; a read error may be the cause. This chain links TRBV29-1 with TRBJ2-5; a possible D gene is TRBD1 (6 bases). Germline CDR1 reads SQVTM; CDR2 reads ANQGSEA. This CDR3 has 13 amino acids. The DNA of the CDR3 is TGCAGCGAATTCACCCAGGGGATGGAGACCAAGTACTTC. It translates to CSEFTQGMETKYF.

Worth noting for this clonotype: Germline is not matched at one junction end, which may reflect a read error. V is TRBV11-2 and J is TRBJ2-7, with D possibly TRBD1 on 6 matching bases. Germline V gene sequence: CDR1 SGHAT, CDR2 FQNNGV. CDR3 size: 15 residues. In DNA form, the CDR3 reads TGTGCCAGCAGCCGACATAATACACAGGGCGGTGAGCGGTACTTC. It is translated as CASSRHNTQGGERYF.

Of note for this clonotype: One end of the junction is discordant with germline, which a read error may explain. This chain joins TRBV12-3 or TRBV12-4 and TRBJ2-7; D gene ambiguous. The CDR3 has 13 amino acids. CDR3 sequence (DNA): TGTGCCAGCAGTCCTCGAGTCACCTACGAGCGGTACTTC. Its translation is CASSPRVTYERYF.